These 11 T cell receptor beta chains were all obtained from the same sample, sequenced in a study of blood T cell repertoires in COVID-19. Only in-frame clones appear in the TCRdb table, and some are missing; sequencing was by immunoSEQ multiplex PCR. The table shows a few hundred thousand clones, with about 88% occurring only once. Input material: peripheral blood. These receptors were taken from a man in his fifties with COVID-19, enrolled during active disease.

This clone has just one count. This chain joins TRBV7-3 and TRBJ1-1; D not certain. Per germline, CDR1 SGHTA and CDR2 FQGTGA. CDR3 length: 13 amino acids. V dropped 5 bases and J dropped 1 base, with 8 bases sitting between them. CDR3 DNA sequence: TGTGCCAGCAGCGACACAAGGAACACTGAAGCTTTCTTT. Protein product: CASSDTRNTEAFF.

This clone was seen more than once but under ten times. The rearrangement joins TRBV10-3 to TRBJ2-3, with D maybe TRBD2 (7 bases). CDR1 and CDR2 from the germline V gene are ENHRY and SYGVKD. The CDR3 is made up of 15 amino acids. V was cut by 2 bases and J by 2 bases, with 11 bases left in between. CDR3 residues: CAISEQRDNTDTQYF. In DNA form, the CDR3 reads TGTGCCATCAGTGAGCAGCGGGACAACACAGATACGCAGTATTTT.

This clone was counted a few times. CDR3: CASRGQGTSGNTIYF. For the CDR3, the DNA is TGTGCCAGTAGGGGACAGGGTACGTCTGGAAACACCATATATTTT. The rearrangement links TRBV19 to TRBJ1-3, with 9 bases that match TRBD1. Germline values: CDR1 LNHDA, CDR2 SQIVND (reference sequence). The CDR3 is 15 residues long. The junction had 4 bases not matched to a gene; V was cut back by 6 bases and J by 1 base.

The chain combines TRBV10-1 with TRBJ2-7; the D gene is possibly TRBD1 (6 bases). This CDR3 region has 13 residues. Germline CDR1 is WNHNN and CDR2 is SYGVQD (reference sequence). The V gene lost 4 bases and the J gene lost 11 bases, with 18 bases spanning the gap. CDR3 sequence reads: CASSGPSGGREYF. The CDR3 region has the DNA TGCGCCAGCAGTGGCCCGTCTGGGGGCAGGGAGTACTTC.

The genes are TRBV3-1 (or the pseudogene TRBV3-2) and TRBJ2-7; TRBD1 might be the D (6 bases). Between the trimmed V and J ends, which lost 1 base and 6 bases, there was a span of 13 bases. In germline, CDR1 is LGHDT, CDR2 YNNKEL (reference sequence). The CDR3 extends over 14 amino acids. The CDR3 DNA follows: TGTGCCAGCAGCCAAGCGTCGCTAGGGGGCGAGCAGTACTTC. Protein sequence: CASSQASLGGEQYF.

The rearrangement uses TRBV2 and TRBJ2-1, with TRBD2 matching over 14 bases. The germline V gene encodes CDR1 SNHLY and CDR2 FYNNEI. The trim removed 6 bases at V and 10 bases at J, leaving 8 bases unmatched. CDR3 length: 15 residues. The CDR3 coding sequence is TGTGCCAGCAGACCGGGACTAGCGGGAGTAGGGGAGCAGTTCTTC. Protein sequence: CASRPGLAGVGEQFF.

The chain employs TRBV7-2 and TRBJ1-2, with 8 bases matching TRBD1. V shed 7 bases, J shed 4 bases, and the junction held 11 bases outside the gene matches. CDR1 is SGHTA and CDR2 is FQGNSA in the germline V gene. CDR3 length: 15 amino acids. The CDR3 here is CASTRDRGESYGYTF. CDR3 nucleotides: TGTGCCAGCACCAGAGACAGGGGCGAGAGCTATGGCTACACCTTC.

This clone was detected once. The J gene is TRBJ1-1, the V gene TRBV7-2, with D possibly being TRBD1 (6 bases). V lost 0 bases and J lost 6, with 11 bases in between. The CDR3 totals 14 residues. In germline, CDR1 is SGHTA, CDR2 FQGNSA. CDR3 sequence reads: CASSLAQGRAEAFF. CDR3 coding DNA: TGTGCCAGCAGCTTAGCACAGGGAAGGGCTGAAGCTTTCTTT.

The V call is TRBV7-9, the J call TRBJ1-1, with D uncertain. In germline, CDR1 is SEHNR, CDR2 FQNEAQ (reference sequence). The CDR3 extends over 13 amino acids. V lost 5 bases to trimming and J lost 1 base, with 8 bases between them. This CDR3 reads CASSHSSNTEAFF. The CDR3 bases are TGTGCCAGCAGCCACTCGTCGAACACTGAAGCTTTCTTT.

This rearrangement joins TRBV2 to TRBJ1-4; the match to TRBD1 covers 8 bases. This CDR3 is 15 amino acids long. Per the germline V gene, CDR1 is SNHLY and CDR2 is FYNNEI. The junction had 5 bases not matched to a gene; V was cut back by 2 bases and J by 6 bases. Here the CDR3 reads CASSESGQGYEKLFF. The DNA of the CDR3 is TGTGCCAGCAGTGAATCCGGACAGGGTTATGAAAAACTGTTTTTT.

V and J are TRBV7-9 and TRBJ1-2; weak D call: TRBD1 (6 bases). Germline CDR1 SEHNR, CDR2 FQNEAQ (reference sequence). V gave up 1 base and J gave up 8 bases, with 11 bases separating them. The CDR3 covers 13 residues. The DNA of the CDR3 is TGTGCCAGCAGCTTAGGCACAGGGCGCGGCTACACCTTC. Translating gives CASSLGTGRGYTF.